One sample yielded the 32 T cell receptor beta chains listed below, sequenced in a study of beta chain features in type 1 diabetes. The isolated RNA, all of it, was reverse transcribed, so expressed TCRB transcripts were what got sequenced. The table came from immunoSEQ multiplex PCR; TCRdb's copy has only in-frame clones and leaves some out. This sample yields about 900,000 clones, of which around a sixth are seen a single time; around 0.02% belongs to the top ten. Sequenced sample: naive CD4+ T cells from blood. The receptors stem from a woman under 30 in good health.

The rearrangement uses TRBV23-1 and TRBJ1-4; no clear D. TRBV23-1 is placed among ORFs of uncertain function. The CDR3 runs 19 residues. Between the trimmed V and J ends, which lost 0 bases and 0 bases, there was a span of 17 bases. CDR3 DNA: TGCGCCAGCAGTCAATCTTTGGGGTCTAGTCCGGCAACTAATGAAAAACTGTTTTTT. The encoded protein is CASSQSLGSSPATNEKLFF.

This clone was counted a few times. This sequence joins TRBV28 and TRBJ2-7; TRBD2 matches at 9 bases. CDR1 MDHEN and CDR2 SYDVKM come from the germline V gene. The J segment lost 3 bases and the V segment lost 6 bases, leaving 9 bases of the junction unmatched. The CDR3 is 15 residues long. CDR3 nucleotides: TGTGCCAGCAGCACCGCTAGCGGGAATCACTACGAGCAGTACTTC. Translation: CASSTASGNHYEQYF.

This clone has only a few counts. V gene TRBV4-2 combines with J gene TRBJ1-4, with D maybe TRBD1 (5 bases). CDR1 is LGHNA and CDR2 is YNFKEQ in the germline V gene. This CDR3 spans 18 amino acids. Deletions cut 1 base from V and 7 bases from J, with 22 bases between. The chain's CDR3 is CASSQGHLGPGRGEKLFF. The CDR3 DNA follows: TGTGCCAGCAGCCAAGGCCACCTCGGGCCAGGGAGGGGTGAAAAACTGTTTTTT.

This clone was picked up a small number of times. This chain uses TRBV28 with TRBJ2-2; perhaps TRBD2 as D (5 bases). V lost 5 bases, J lost 7 bases, and 17 bases lay in between. The CDR3 is 15 amino acids. CDR1 and CDR2 from the germline V gene are MDHEN and SYDVKM. CDR3 in amino acids: CASSVSLPDFGELFF. DNA of the CDR3: TGTGCCAGCAGTGTCTCACTTCCGGACTTCGGGGAGCTGTTTTTT.

V usage is TRBV27 and J usage is TRBJ2-1; TRBD1 matches at 7 bases. Germline V CDR1 and CDR2: MNHEY, SMNVEV (reference sequence). The V and J ends lost 4 bases and 4 bases, in that order; junction bases with no gene match: 13. This CDR3 is 17 amino acids long. Here the CDR3 reads CASSSRQGLSPYNEQFF. DNA of the CDR3: TGTGCCAGCAGTTCTCGACAGGGTCTGTCACCTTACAATGAGCAGTTCTTC.

The chain uses TRBV5-1 and TRBJ2-5, with 11 bases matching TRBD2. Germline V lookup: CDR1 SGHRS, CDR2 YFSETQ. This CDR3 is built from 15 residues. Trimming took 2 bases from V and 1 from J; bases not matched to a gene: 1. CDR3 DNA sequence: TGCGCCAGCAGCTTCGGGACTAGCGGCCAAGAGACCCAGTACTTC. This codes for CASSFGTSGQETQYF.

The chain is built from TRBV7-9 and TRBJ2-2, with 7 bases lining up with TRBD2. This CDR3 contains 16 residues. Germline-derived CDR1 and CDR2 are SEHNR and FQNEAQ (reference sequence). The V and J ends lost 2 bases and 3 bases, in that order; junction bases with no gene match: 6. DNA for the CDR3: TGTGCCAGCAGCTTAAACGGGGGAGGGCACACCGGGGAGCTGTTTTTT. Protein: CASSLNGGGHTGELFF.

The chain is built from TRBV27 and TRBJ1-2; no clear D gene. The CDR3 contains 14 residues. The germline gives CDR1 MNHEY, CDR2 SMNVEV (reference sequence). V lost 6 bases to trimming and J lost 7 bases, with 18 bases between them. CDR3 residues: CASRRTGPTSGYTF. DNA of the CDR3: TGTGCCAGCAGAAGAACCGGGCCGACTTCTGGCTACACCTTC.

This clone was seen only a few times. V gene TRBV6-6 combines with J gene TRBJ1-3, with D perhaps matching TRBD1 (6 bases). This CDR3 spans 15 amino acids. V lost 6 bases to trimming and J lost 2 bases, with 14 bases between them. Per the germline V gene, CDR1 is MNHNY and CDR2 is SVGAGI (reference sequence). CDR3 sequence (DNA): TGTGCCAGCAGCGACACAGGGTCAGCTGGAAACACCATATATTTT. Translated, it gives CASSDTGSAGNTIYF.

To note about this clone: The junction does not match germline at one end; this may be a read error. CDR3 residues: CAISEQGQNTEAFF. DNA of the CDR3: TGTGCCATCAGTGAGCAGGGCCAGAACACTGAAGCTTTCTTT. The rearrangement uses TRBV6-5 and TRBJ1-1; the D gene is possibly TRBD1 (5 bases). Germline CDR1 is MNHEY and CDR2 is SVGAGI. There are 14 residues in the CDR3.

This clone occurred once. The CDR3, as DNA: TGTGCCAGCAGCAAAGAGACAGGGCGGGGGGTAAATAGCAATCAGCCCCAGCATTTT. As protein: CASSKETGRGVNSNQPQHF. The chain joins TRBV9 to TRBJ1-5; 7 nucleotides match TRBD1. Per the germline V gene, CDR1 is SGDLS and CDR2 is YYNGEE. Trimming removed 4 bases from V and 0 bases from J; junction bases left unmatched: 16. The length of the CDR3 is 19 residues.

This clone was detected a few times. The chain is built from TRBV15 and TRBJ2-7; TRBD2 aligns across 12 bases. Germline CDR1 LNHNV, CDR2 YYDKDF (reference sequence). V dropped 5 bases and J dropped 4; count of bases not matched to a gene: 6. There are 15 residues in the CDR3. The CDR3 DNA is TGTGCCACCAGCGTCCTAGCGGGAGGGAGGTACGAGCAGTACTTC. This codes for CATSVLAGGRYEQYF. Full variable domain (rest looked up from reference TRBV15 and TRBJ2-7): DAMVIQNPRYQVTQFGKPVTLSCSQTLNHNVMYWYQQKSSQAPKLLFHYYDKDFNNEADTPDNFQSRRPNTSFCFLDIRSPGLGDTAMYLCATSVLAGGRYEQYFGPGTRLTVT.

This clone was counted between two and nine times. This rearrangement joins TRBV7-2 to TRBJ2-1; D perhaps matches TRBD2 (5 bases). The length of the CDR3 is 14 residues. The germline gives CDR1 SGHTA, CDR2 FQGNSA. V was pared by 0 bases and J by 4 bases, with 7 bases between. The CDR3 here is CASSLAVAYNEQFF. The CDR3 bases are TGTGCCAGCAGCTTAGCAGTAGCGTACAATGAGCAGTTCTTC.

In its sample, this clone was seen a few times. V and J are TRBV27 and TRBJ1-1, with 8 nucleotides matching TRBD1. The CDR3 covers 14 residues. Per the germline V gene, CDR1 is MNHEY and CDR2 is SMNVEV (reference sequence). Trimming took 8 bases from V and 2 from J; bases not matched to a gene: 7. The CDR3 DNA reads as TGTGCCAGCCAAATGGGACAGGAAAACACTGAAGCTTTCTTT. This codes for CASQMGQENTEAFF.

The CDR3 bases are TGCGCCAGCAGCTTAGAGTCTGGGTCAGGGTACGAGCAGTACTTC. Translated: CASSLESGSGYEQYF. The genes are TRBV5-1 and TRBJ2-7; weak D call: TRBD1 (5 bases). This CDR3 region has 15 residues. Trimming cost V 2 bases and J 4 bases, with 16 bases left between them. CDR1 SGHRS and CDR2 YFSETQ come from the germline V gene.

The table lists this clone with a few counts. This chain uses TRBV4-3 with TRBJ2-3; 7 nucleotides line up with TRBD2. Trimming at V came to 6 bases and at J to 5 bases, leaving 20 bases not matched to a gene. CDR3 length: 18 residues. Germline V gene sequence: CDR1 LGHNA, CDR2 YSLEER. CDR3 bases: TGCGCCAGCAGAGGTAGGCGACAAGCGGGATACCGTGGAGATACGCAGTATTTT. Translated: CASRGRRQAGYRGDTQYF.

The chain carries TRBV7-9 and TRBJ2-4; D is possibly TRBD1 (6 bases). This CDR3 comprises 15 residues. V was pared by 5 bases and J by 0 bases, with 11 bases between. CDR1 and CDR2 from the germline V gene are SEHNR and FQNEAQ (reference sequence). DNA for the CDR3: TGTGCCAGCAGCCCCGAGGGGGTAGCCAAAAACATTCAGTACTTC. It encodes CASSPEGVAKNIQYF.

The chain is built from TRBV6-1 and TRBJ1-2; D remains ambiguous. Germline V gene data show CDR1 as MNHNS and CDR2 as SASEGT. Trimming removed 1 base at V and 7 bases at J, with 13 bases between. The CDR3 contains 14 residues. The CDR3 loop reads CASSEGVVIGGYTF. CDR3 nucleotide sequence: TGTGCCAGCAGTGAAGGAGTAGTAATAGGTGGCTACACCTTC.

This clone was recorded a few times. CDR3 bases: TGTGCCAGCAGTTCCCCATCTAGCGGGACCGGGTACGAGCAGTACTTC. Translation: CASSSPSSGTGYEQYF. J is TRBJ2-7 and V is TRBV6-5; 9 nucleotides agree with TRBD2. Germline V gene sequence: CDR1 MNHEY, CDR2 SVGAGI. This CDR3 spans 16 amino acids. V lost 4 bases, J lost 4 bases, and 11 bases stayed unmatched.

This clone has just a few counts. The gene calls are TRBV28 and TRBJ2-7; D is unresolved. CDR1 and CDR2 from the germline V gene are MDHEN and SYDVKM. Trimming removed 5 bases from V and 4 bases from J, with 9 bases in between. CDR3 size: 12 residues. CDR3 amino acids: CASSPSVYEQYF. The CDR3 DNA follows: TGTGCCAGCAGTCCCAGTGTTTACGAGCAGTACTTC.

The chain couples TRBV7-2 to TRBJ1-2, with unresolved D. V was shortened by 0 bases and J by 2 bases, with 4 bases between the two germline ends. The CDR3 totals 13 residues. Germline CDR1 SGHTA, CDR2 FQGNSA. In DNA, the CDR3 is TGTGCCAGCAGCTTAGCGCACAACTATGGCTACACCTTC. This codes for CASSLAHNYGYTF. Combining the CDR3 with reference TRBV7-2 and TRBJ1-2 gives the whole variable domain GAGVSQSPSNKVTEKGKDVELRCDPISGHTALYWYRQSLGQGLEFLIYFQGNSAPDKSGLPSDRFSAERTGGSVSTLTIQRTQQEDSAVYLCASSLAHNYGYTFGSGTRLTVV.

The chain links TRBV4-3 to TRBJ2-7; D is uncertain. Per germline, CDR1 LGHNA and CDR2 YSLEER. V was pared by 1 base and J by 0 bases, with 19 bases between. This CDR3 is 18 amino acids long. CDR3 coding DNA: TGCGCCAGCAGCCAAGGGGCTATCACCCCCACCCTCTCCTACGAGCAGTACTTC. Encoded protein: CASSQGAITPTLSYEQYF.

The chain links TRBV7-2 to TRBJ2-1; D ambiguous. V was cut by 3 bases and J by 1 base, with 10 bases left in between. This CDR3 has 15 residues. CDR1 SGHTA and CDR2 FQGNSA come from the germline V gene. In DNA, the CDR3 is TGTGCCAGCAGCTTCTCGGGCCCTTCCTACAATGAGCAGTTCTTC. Protein product: CASSFSGPSYNEQFF.

This clone has only one observation. The rearrangement uses TRBV28 and TRBJ2-3; D may be TRBD1 or TRBD2 (5 bases each). V lost 2 bases, J lost 0 bases, and 15 bases lay in between. The germline gives CDR1 MDHEN, CDR2 SYDVKM. The CDR3 runs to 17 residues. The CDR3 nucleotides are TGTGCCAGCAGTTTAGGGTCAGGGCGGGTTAGCACAGATACGCAGTATTTT. Its translation is CASSLGSGRVSTDTQYF.

The chain carries TRBV20-1 and TRBJ1-2; D call uncertain. The V end lost 5 bases, the J end lost 4 bases, and 8 bases lay between the germline ends. In germline, CDR1 is DFQATT, CDR2 SNEGSKA (reference sequence). The CDR3 loop spans 11 amino acids. The CDR3 loop reads CSAVGSYGYTF. CDR3 bases: TGCAGTGCTGTAGGGAGCTATGGCTACACCTTC.

The chain recombines TRBV7-2 with TRBJ2-1; D may be TRBD1 or TRBD2 (5 bases each). Trimming took 5 bases from V and 5 from J, leaving 16 bases between them. The CDR3 spans 15 residues. In germline, CDR1 is SGHTA, CDR2 FQGNSA. CDR3 amino acids: CASSRDGQLNNEQFF. CDR3 coding DNA: TGTGCCAGCAGCAGGGACGGACAACTTAACAATGAGCAGTTCTTC.

V and J are TRBV19 and TRBJ2-1; 14 bases match TRBD2. Germline loops: CDR1 LNHDA, CDR2 SQIVND (reference sequence). This CDR3 has 17 amino acids. Trimming cost V 9 bases and J 2 bases; bases outside gene matches: 9. CDR3 protein: CASTTSGRAYPYNEQFF. The CDR3 DNA reads TGTGCCAGCACGACTAGCGGGAGGGCCTATCCCTACAATGAGCAGTTCTTC.

In its sample, this clone was seen a few times. This chain links TRBV28 with TRBJ1-4, with D possibly matching TRBD1 (5 bases). The CDR3 covers 14 residues. Trimming cost V 5 bases and J 8 bases, with 15 bases left between them. In germline, CDR1 is MDHEN, CDR2 SYDVKM. DNA of the CDR3: TGTGCCAGCAGTGAACAGGTCCCGCGCGAAAAACTGTTTTTT. It is translated as CASSEQVPREKLFF.

This clone was seen a few times. J is TRBJ1-5 and V is TRBV7-2; TRBD1 might be the D (6 bases). Germline V gene lookup returns CDR1 SGHTA and CDR2 FQGNSA. Trimming pared 1 base from V and 2 bases from J, leaving 9 bases between. This CDR3 comprises 15 residues. This chain's CDR3 is CASSLGAGGNQPQHF. The CDR3 DNA reads TGTGCCAGCAGCTTAGGGGCAGGGGGCAATCAGCCCCAGCATTTT.

V usage is TRBV2 and J usage is TRBJ2-4; 13 nucleotides line up with TRBD2. Germline V gene data show CDR1 as SNHLY and CDR2 as FYNNEI. J was trimmed by 8 bases and V by 3 bases; bases with no gene match: 13. CDR3 length: 18 residues. In DNA, the CDR3 is TGTGCCAGCAGTGATTGGGCACAACTAGCGGGAGGGATATACATTCAGTACTTC. The encoded protein is CASSDWAQLAGGIYIQYF.

This clone showed up just a few times. The rearrangement joins TRBV4-3 to TRBJ2-1; TRBD2 is a possible D gene (5 bases). Per germline, CDR1 LGHNA and CDR2 YSLEER. The CDR3 consists of 16 residues. The ends were cut back, 1 base at V and 1 base at J, with 11 bases in the middle. CDR3 protein: CASSQAKRDSYNEQFF. CDR3 coding DNA: TGCGCCAGCAGCCAAGCTAAGAGGGATTCCTACAATGAGCAGTTCTTC.

The gene calls are TRBV7-9 and TRBJ1-1, with D uncertain. The CDR3 totals 13 residues. With 2 bases removed from V and 6 bases from J, the gap between germline ends came to 10 bases. Germline CDR1 and CDR2: SEHNR and FQNEAQ (reference sequence). CDR3 in DNA: TGTGCCAGCAGCTTAATCTGGTCGGCTGAAGCTTTCTTT. This encodes CASSLIWSAEAFF. The full variable domain, with the rest looked up from reference TRBV7-9 and TRBJ1-1, is DTGVSQNPRHKITKRGQNVTFRCDPISEHNRLYWYRQTLGQGPEFLTYFQNEAQLEKSRLLSDRFSAERPKGSFSTLEIQRTEQGDSAMYLCASSLIWSAEAFFGQGTRLTVV.